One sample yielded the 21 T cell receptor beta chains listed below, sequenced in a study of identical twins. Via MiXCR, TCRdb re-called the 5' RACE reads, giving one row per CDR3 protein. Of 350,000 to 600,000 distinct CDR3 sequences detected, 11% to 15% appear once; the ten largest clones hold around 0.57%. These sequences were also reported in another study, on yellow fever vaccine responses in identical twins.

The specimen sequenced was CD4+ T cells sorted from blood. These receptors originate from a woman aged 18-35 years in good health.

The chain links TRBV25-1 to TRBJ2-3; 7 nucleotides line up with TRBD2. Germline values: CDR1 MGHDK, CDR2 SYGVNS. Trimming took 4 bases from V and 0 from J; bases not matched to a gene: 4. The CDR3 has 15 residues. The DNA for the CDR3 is TGTGCCAGCAGTGCAGCTAGCGGTAGCACAGATACGCAGTATTTT. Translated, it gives CASSAASGSTDTQYF.

Here the CDR3 reads CASSENRGLNTIYF. CDR3 sequence (DNA): TGTGCCAGCAGCGAAAACAGGGGGCTGAACACCATATATTTT. The J gene is TRBJ1-3, the V gene TRBV2; 9 bases map to TRBD1. The junction had 7 bases not matched to a gene; V was cut back by 6 bases and J by 7 bases. Per the germline V gene, CDR1 is SNHLY and CDR2 is FYNNEI. CDR3 length: 14 amino acids.

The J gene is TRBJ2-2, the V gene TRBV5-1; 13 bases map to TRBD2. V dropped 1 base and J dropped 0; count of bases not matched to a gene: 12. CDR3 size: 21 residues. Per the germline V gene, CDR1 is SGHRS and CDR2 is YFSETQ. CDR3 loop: CASSLQFLGLAGVSNTGELFF. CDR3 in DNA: TGCGCCAGCAGCTTGCAGTTCCTCGGACTAGCGGGAGTTTCGAACACCGGGGAGCTGTTTTTT.

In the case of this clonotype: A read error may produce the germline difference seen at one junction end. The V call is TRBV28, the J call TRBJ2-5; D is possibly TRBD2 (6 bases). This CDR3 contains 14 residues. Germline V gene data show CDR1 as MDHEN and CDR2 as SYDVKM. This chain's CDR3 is CASSLGGSQEIQYF. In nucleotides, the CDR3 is TGTGCCAGCAGTTTGGGGGGTTCCCAAGAGATCCAGTACTTC.

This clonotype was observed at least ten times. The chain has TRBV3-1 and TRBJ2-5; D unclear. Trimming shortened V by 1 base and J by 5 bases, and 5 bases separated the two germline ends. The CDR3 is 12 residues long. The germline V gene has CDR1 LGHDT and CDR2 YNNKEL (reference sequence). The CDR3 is CASSQGRETQYF. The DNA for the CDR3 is TGTGCCAGCAGCCAAGGACGGGAGACCCAGTACTTC.

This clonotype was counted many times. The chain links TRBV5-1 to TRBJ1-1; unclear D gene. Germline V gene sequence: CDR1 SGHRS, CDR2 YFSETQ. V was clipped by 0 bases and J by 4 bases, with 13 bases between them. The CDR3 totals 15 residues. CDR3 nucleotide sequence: TGCGCCAGCAGCTTGGTGTCGCCCACGGTCACTGAAGCTTTCTTT. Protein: CASSLVSPTVTEAFF.

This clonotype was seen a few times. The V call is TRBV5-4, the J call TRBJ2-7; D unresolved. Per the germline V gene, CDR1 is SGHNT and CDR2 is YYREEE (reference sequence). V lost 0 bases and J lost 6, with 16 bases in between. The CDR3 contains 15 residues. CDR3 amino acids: CASSLVGRRFGEQYF. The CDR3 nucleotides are TGTGCCAGCAGCTTGGTGGGAAGGCGGTTCGGCGAGCAGTACTTC.

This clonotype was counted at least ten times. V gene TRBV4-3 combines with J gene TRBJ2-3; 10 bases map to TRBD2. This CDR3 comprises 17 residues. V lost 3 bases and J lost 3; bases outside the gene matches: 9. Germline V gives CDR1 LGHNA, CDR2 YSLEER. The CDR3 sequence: CASSQFAGLAATDTQYF. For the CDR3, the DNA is TGCGCCAGCAGCCAGTTTGCCGGACTAGCGGCAACAGATACGCAGTATTTT.

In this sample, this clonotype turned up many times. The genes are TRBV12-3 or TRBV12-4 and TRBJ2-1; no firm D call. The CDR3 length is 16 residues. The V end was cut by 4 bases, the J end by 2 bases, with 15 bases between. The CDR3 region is CASSSPQLPTYNEQFF. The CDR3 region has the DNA TGTGCCAGCAGTTCCCCTCAGCTCCCCACCTACAATGAGCAGTTCTTC.

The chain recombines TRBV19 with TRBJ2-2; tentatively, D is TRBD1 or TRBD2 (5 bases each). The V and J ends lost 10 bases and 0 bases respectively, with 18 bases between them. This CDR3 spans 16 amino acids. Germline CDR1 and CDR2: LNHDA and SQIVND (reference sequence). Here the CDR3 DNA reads TGTGCCATCTCCGCCCGGGGCGATGCGAACACCGGGGAGCTGTTTTTT. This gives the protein CAISARGDANTGELFF.

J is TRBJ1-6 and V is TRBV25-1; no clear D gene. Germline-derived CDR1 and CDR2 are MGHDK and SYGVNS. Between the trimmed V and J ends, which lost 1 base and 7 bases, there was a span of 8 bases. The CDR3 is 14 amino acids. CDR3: CASSELSGNSPLHF. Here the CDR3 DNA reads TGTGCCAGCAGTGAATTGTCAGGCAATTCACCCCTCCACTTT.

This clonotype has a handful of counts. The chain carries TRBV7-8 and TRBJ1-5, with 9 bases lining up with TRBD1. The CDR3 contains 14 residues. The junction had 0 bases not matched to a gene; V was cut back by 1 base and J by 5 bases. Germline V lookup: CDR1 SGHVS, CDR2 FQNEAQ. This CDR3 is CASSLGDRDQPQHF. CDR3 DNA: TGTGCCAGCAGCTTAGGGGACAGGGATCAGCCCCAGCATTTT.

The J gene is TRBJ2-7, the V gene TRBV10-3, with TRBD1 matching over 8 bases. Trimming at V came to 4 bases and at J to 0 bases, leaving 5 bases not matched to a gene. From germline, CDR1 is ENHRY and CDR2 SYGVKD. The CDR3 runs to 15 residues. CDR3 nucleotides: TGTGCCATCAGTGTGTCAGGGACAGGCTCCTACGAGCAGTACTTC. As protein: CAISVSGTGSYEQYF.

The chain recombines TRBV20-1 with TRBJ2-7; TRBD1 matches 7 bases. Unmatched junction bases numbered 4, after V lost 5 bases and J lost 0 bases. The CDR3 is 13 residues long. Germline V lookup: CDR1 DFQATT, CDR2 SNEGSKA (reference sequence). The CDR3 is CSARGTASYEQYF. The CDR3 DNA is TGCAGTGCTCGAGGGACAGCCTCCTACGAGCAGTACTTC.

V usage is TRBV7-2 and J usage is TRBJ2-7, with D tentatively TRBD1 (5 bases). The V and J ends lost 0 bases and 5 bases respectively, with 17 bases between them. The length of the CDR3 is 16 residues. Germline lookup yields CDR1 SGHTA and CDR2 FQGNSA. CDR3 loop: CASSLASTLGVNEQYF. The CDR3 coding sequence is TGTGCCAGCAGCTTAGCCTCGACTTTAGGGGTCAACGAGCAGTACTTC.

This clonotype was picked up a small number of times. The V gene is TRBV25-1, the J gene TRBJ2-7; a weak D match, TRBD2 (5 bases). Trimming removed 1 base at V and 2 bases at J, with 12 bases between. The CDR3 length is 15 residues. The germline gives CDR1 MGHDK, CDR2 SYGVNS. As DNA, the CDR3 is TGTGCCAGCAGTGAATCGGACTCTCCAGCCTACGAGCAGTACTTC. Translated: CASSESDSPAYEQYF.

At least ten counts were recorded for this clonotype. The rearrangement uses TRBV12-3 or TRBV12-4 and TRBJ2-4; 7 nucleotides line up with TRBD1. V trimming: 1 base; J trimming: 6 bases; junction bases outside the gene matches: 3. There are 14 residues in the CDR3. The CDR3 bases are TGTGCCAGCAGTTTAGACTCAGGGGGAAACATTCAGTACTTC. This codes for CASSLDSGGNIQYF.

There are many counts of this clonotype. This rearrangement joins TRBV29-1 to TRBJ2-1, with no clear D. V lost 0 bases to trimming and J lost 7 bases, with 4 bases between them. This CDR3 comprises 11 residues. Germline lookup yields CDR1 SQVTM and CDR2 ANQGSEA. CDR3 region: CSVEDRNEQFF. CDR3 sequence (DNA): TGCAGCGTTGAAGATCGGAATGAGCAGTTCTTC.

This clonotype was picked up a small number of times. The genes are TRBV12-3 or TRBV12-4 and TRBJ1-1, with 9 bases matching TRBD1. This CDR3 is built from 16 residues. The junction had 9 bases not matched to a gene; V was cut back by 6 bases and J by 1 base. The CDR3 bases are TGTGCCAGCAGCCGACAGGGGGGCCTGGAGAACACTGAAGCTTTCTTT. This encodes CASSRQGGLENTEAFF.

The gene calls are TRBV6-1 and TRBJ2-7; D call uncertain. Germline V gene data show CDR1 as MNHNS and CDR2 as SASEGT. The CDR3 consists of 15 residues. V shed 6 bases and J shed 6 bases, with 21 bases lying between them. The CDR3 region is CASRTNLELFSEQYF. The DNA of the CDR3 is TGTGCCAGCAGAACAAACTTGGAGTTGTTCTCCGAGCAGTACTTC.

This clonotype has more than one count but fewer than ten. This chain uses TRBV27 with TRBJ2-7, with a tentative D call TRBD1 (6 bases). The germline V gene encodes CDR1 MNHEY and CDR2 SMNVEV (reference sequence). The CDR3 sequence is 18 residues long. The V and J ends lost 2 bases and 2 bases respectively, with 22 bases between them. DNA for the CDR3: TGTGCCAGCAGTTTAAATACGGTTAGGACAGCGGACGCCTACGAGCAGTACTTC. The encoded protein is CASSLNTVRTADAYEQYF.